The clone carrying this T cell receptor beta chain turned up a few times. The method was immunoSEQ multiplex PCR; TCRdb's version includes in-frame clones alone and lacks a portion of them. The repertoire holds around 2,800 clones, around two thirds seen once, with approximately 15% in the top ten. This specimen comes from a study of tissue T cells after allogeneic stem cell transplantation. Background on the study: Samples with visible lymphocytes on H&E were prioritized for sequencing.

Enrolled prospectively were adult allogeneic hematopoietic cell transplant recipients whose graft-versus-host disease was steroid-refractory. The sample here was descending colon tissue, taken at autopsy. The receptor was isolated from a male patient at least 60 years old with steroid-refractory graft-versus-host disease after an allogeneic stem cell transplant. Part of the T cell pool may stem from the graft donor.

In nucleotides, the CDR3 is TGTGCCAGCAGCTTGAGGCTAGCGGGGCTTTACAATGAGCAGTTCTTC. It translates to CASSLRLAGLYNEQFF. The rearrangement joins TRBV11-2 to TRBJ2-1; 9 nucleotides line up with TRBD2. V gave up 3 bases and J gave up 4 bases; unmatched junction bases: 7. CDR1 and CDR2 from the germline V gene are SGHAT and FQNNGV. CDR3 length: 16 residues.